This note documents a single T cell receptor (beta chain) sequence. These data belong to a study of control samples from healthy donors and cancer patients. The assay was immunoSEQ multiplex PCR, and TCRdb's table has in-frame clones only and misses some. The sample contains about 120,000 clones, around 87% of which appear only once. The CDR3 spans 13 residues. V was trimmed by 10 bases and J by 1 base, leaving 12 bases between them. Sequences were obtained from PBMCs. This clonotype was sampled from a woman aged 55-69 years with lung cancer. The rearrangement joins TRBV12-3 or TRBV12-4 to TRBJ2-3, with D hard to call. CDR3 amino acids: CATLEIGTDTQYF. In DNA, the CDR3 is TGTGCCACCCTAGAAATCGGCACAGATACGCAGTATTTT.